This passage covers 32 T cell receptor beta chains from one sample sequenced in a study of blood T cells in healthy people across ages. Primers used in a second PCR of roughly 6 to 11 cycles were a sample-barcoded 5' primer and a J-beta primer mix. TCRdb ran MiXCR on the 5' RACE reads and lists one entry per CDR3 protein. Here the sample spans more than 800,000 distinct CDR3 sequences, less than 35% being singletons. Sequences were obtained from blood. Receptor source: a woman older than 75 in good health.

DNA for the CDR3: TGTGCCTGGAGTGTAAGGTTTGGGAGAAGCACTGAAGCTTTCTTT. Its translation is CAWSVRFGRSTEAFF. The chain employs TRBV30 and TRBJ1-1, with no clear D. Germline-derived CDR1 and CDR2 are GTSNPN and SVGIG (reference sequence). V lost 0 bases and J 4 bases, leaving 15 bases between the germline ends. The CDR3 contains 15 residues.

This clonotype has a count of ten or more. The chain combines TRBV20-1 with TRBJ2-7; a possible D gene is TRBD2 (5 bases). CDR1 is DFQATT and CDR2 is SNEGSKA in the germline V gene (reference sequence). The CDR3 sequence is 15 residues long. Trimming removed 6 bases at V and 3 bases at J, with 21 bases between. This chain's CDR3 is CSATSDYVSHYEQYF. CDR3 bases: TGCAGTGCCACAAGCGACTACGTCTCTCACTACGAGCAGTACTTC.

This clonotype appeared many times. V and J are TRBV10-1 and TRBJ2-5; 12 positions agree with TRBD2. The J segment lost 5 bases and the V segment lost 6 bases, leaving 7 bases of the junction unmatched. Germline loops: CDR1 WNHNN, CDR2 SYGVQD (reference sequence). The CDR3 contains 15 residues. CDR3 nucleotides: TGCGCCAGCAGCAACCGACTAGCGGGGGTCGAGACCCAGTACTTC. Protein product: CASSNRLAGVETQYF.

The chain has TRBV7-2 and TRBJ2-1, with 7 bases aligning to TRBD2. Germline values: CDR1 SGHTA, CDR2 FQGNSA. The CDR3 sequence is 17 residues long. V was clipped by 5 bases and J by 4 bases; unmatched bases: 14. CDR3 amino acids: CASSPLLGGGPYNEQFF. The CDR3 nucleotides are TGTGCCAGCAGCCCTCTCCTCGGCGGGGGACCGTACAATGAGCAGTTCTTC. Based on the CDR3 plus reference TRBV7-2 and TRBJ2-1, the full variable domain is GAGVSQSPSNKVTEKGKDVELRCDPISGHTALYWYRQSLGQGLEFLIYFQGNSAPDKSGLPSDRFSAERTGGSVSTLTIQRTQQEDSAVYLCASSPLLGGGPYNEQFFGPGTRLTVL.

This clonotype came up many times. V and J are TRBV7-2 and TRBJ2-1; D is ambiguous. This CDR3 is built from 15 residues. V shed 5 bases and J shed 1 base, with 12 bases lying between them. Germline V gives CDR1 SGHTA, CDR2 FQGNSA. CDR3 in amino acids: CASSPPGSSYNEQFF. The CDR3 DNA is TGTGCCAGCAGCCCGCCTGGGTCGTCCTACAATGAGCAGTTCTTC.

Many counts were recorded for this clonotype. The chain couples TRBV5-5 to TRBJ1-2; TRBD1 aligns across 8 bases. J gave up 5 bases and V 4 bases, and 16 bases lay outside the gene matches. The CDR3 sequence is 17 residues long. Germline loops: CDR1 SGHKS, CDR2 YYEKEE (reference sequence). The CDR3 loop is CASSDDRGLFTEYGYTF. The CDR3 DNA is TGTGCCAGCAGCGACGACAGGGGCCTTTTTACTGAATATGGCTACACCTTC.

This clonotype was detected only a few times. The chain employs TRBV24-1 and TRBJ2-7; D perhaps matches TRBD1 (6 bases). The germline V and J ends were trimmed by 2 bases and 2 bases, with 6 bases remaining between them. Germline assignment: CDR1 KGHDR and CDR2 SFDVKD. The CDR3 spans 13 residues. The CDR3 DNA reads TGTGCCACCAGTGATTGGACAGCCTACGAGCAGTACTTC. Its protein product is CATSDWTAYEQYF.

This clonotype has more than one count but fewer than ten. The junction differs from germline at one of its ends, possibly a read error. V is TRBV20-1 and J is TRBJ1-4; 7 positions match TRBD1. The CDR3 has 13 residues. Germline values: CDR1 DFQATT, CDR2 SNEGSKA (reference sequence). The CDR3 sequence: CSARRGQDEKRFF. The CDR3 DNA sequence: TGCAGTGCTAGGAGGGGGCAAGATGAAAAACGGTTTTTT.

Ten or more counts support this clonotype. V is TRBV5-1 and J is TRBJ2-5; D is uncertain. Per the germline V gene, CDR1 is SGHRS and CDR2 is YFSETQ. This CDR3 has 13 amino acids. V was shortened by 3 bases and J by 5 bases, with 11 bases between the two germline ends. CDR3 nucleotides: TGCGCCAGCAGCTGGACCCCTGGGGAGACCCAGTACTTC. This codes for CASSWTPGETQYF.

This clonotype was found a few times. A read error may be the cause here, since a much bigger clone is one base away. The J gene is TRBJ2-5, the V gene TRBV9, with TRBD2 matching over 10 bases. The ends lost 1 base at V and 11 bases at J; junction bases unmatched: 11. Germline loops: CDR1 SGDLS, CDR2 YYNGEE. The CDR3 runs to 15 residues. CDR3 loop: CASSVSSGGLNEQYF. CDR3 nucleotides: TGTGCCAGCAGCGTATCTAGCGGGGGACTCAATGAGCAGTACTTC.

This clonotype occurred a few times. The chain employs TRBV3-1 and TRBJ1-2; D gene uncertain. This CDR3 spans 11 amino acids. The V end lost 2 bases, the J end lost 13 bases, and 11 bases lay between the germline ends. Germline CDR1 reads LGHDT; CDR2 reads YNNKEL (reference sequence). The CDR3 loop is CASSQTREFTF. CDR3 sequence (DNA): TGTGCCAGCAGCCAAACTAGGGAATTCACCTTC.

For this clonotype: A single base separates this from a much larger clone, so it may be a read error. The gene calls are TRBV5-6 and TRBJ2-3, with a tentative D call TRBD1 (6 bases). CDR3 length: 14 amino acids. The V gene lost 9 bases and the J gene lost 6 bases, with 20 bases spanning the gap. Germline V gives CDR1 SGHDT, CDR2 YYEEEE. In DNA form, the CDR3 reads TGTGCCACCAGGGGAAGGAGACGCGGGGATACGCAGTATTTT. This translates into CATRGRRRGDTQYF.

This clonotype was seen only once. The chain couples TRBV20-1 to TRBJ1-4; 8 bases map to TRBD1. The V gene's germline CDR1 is DFQATT and CDR2 SNEGSKA (reference sequence). This CDR3 spans 14 amino acids. J gave up 8 bases and V 5 bases, and 10 bases lay outside the gene matches. This CDR3 is CSAFGQGGQEKLFF. As DNA, the CDR3 is TGCAGTGCTTTTGGACAGGGCGGCCAGGAAAAACTGTTTTTT.

This clonotype was observed a few times. The chain recombines TRBV18 with TRBJ1-2; possible D gene TRBD1, 6 bases. The V end lost 1 base, the J end lost 5 bases, and 8 bases lay between the germline ends. The V gene's germline CDR1 is KGHSH and CDR2 LQKENI. CDR3 size: 13 residues. The CDR3 here is CASSPLDRYGYTF. CDR3 DNA sequence: TGTGCCAGCTCACCACTGGACAGATATGGCTACACCTTC. Full variable domain (remainder filled in from reference TRBV18 and TRBJ1-2): NAGVMQNPRHLVRRRGQEARLRCSPMKGHSHVYWYRQLPEEGLKFMVYLQKENIIDESGMPKERFSAEFPKEGPSILRIQQVVRGDSAAYFCASSPLDRYGYTFGSGTRLTVV.

The chain has TRBV5-6 and TRBJ1-4, with TRBD1 matching 8 bases. The CDR3 runs 18 residues. Germline values: CDR1 SGHDT, CDR2 YYEEEE. With V trimmed by 0 bases and J by 4 bases, 11 bases remained unmatched. CDR3 region: CASSLAGQGSGLNEKLFF. In DNA form, the CDR3 reads TGTGCCAGCAGCTTGGCCGGACAGGGAAGCGGTCTTAATGAAAAACTGTTTTTT.

The rearrangement links TRBV11-2 to TRBJ1-2, with D perhaps matching TRBD1 (5 bases). The V end was cut by 2 bases, the J end by 6 bases, with 10 bases between. Germline V lookup: CDR1 SGHAT, CDR2 FQNNGV. The CDR3 sequence is 13 residues long. This CDR3 reads CASSLQGVNGYTF. The CDR3 DNA reads TGTGCCAGCAGCTTACAAGGGGTGAATGGCTACACCTTC.

The J gene is TRBJ2-1, the V gene TRBV4-3, with 8 bases matching TRBD2. The length of the CDR3 is 16 residues. Trimming at V came to 0 bases and at J to 0 bases, leaving 1 base not matched to a gene. Germline CDR1 reads LGHNA; CDR2 reads YSLEER. CDR3 sequence: CASSQDGTSSYNEQFF. The CDR3 DNA reads as TGCGCCAGCAGCCAAGATGGGACTAGCTCCTACAATGAGCAGTTCTTC.

This chain connects TRBV6-6 to TRBJ1-2; D might be TRBD1 (6 bases). Trimming removed 5 bases from V and 2 bases from J, with 12 bases in between. The CDR3 length is 14 residues. Germline-derived CDR1 and CDR2 are MNHNY and SVGAGI (reference sequence). The CDR3 sequence is CASSDRTGNYGYTF. The DNA for the CDR3 is TGTGCCAGCAGTGATAGAACAGGGAACTATGGCTACACCTTC.

For this clonotype: Germline and junction disagree at one end, which may indicate a read error. The V call is TRBV2, the J call TRBJ2-4; D perhaps matches TRBD1 (6 bases). CDR1 is SNHLY, CDR2 FYNNEI, per germline. CDR3 length: 15 residues. DNA of the CDR3: TGTGCCATACAAGGACAGTCGATAGCCAAAAACATTCGGTACTTC. This encodes CAIQGQSIAKNIRYF.

On this clonotype itself: This may come from a read error, since a much larger clone is one base off. The chain recombines TRBV6-2 or TRBV6-3 with TRBJ1-5; 8 bases fit TRBD1. Trimming took 7 bases from V and 1 from J; bases not matched to a gene: 15. From germline, CDR1 is MNHEY and CDR2 SVGEGT. The CDR3 covers 18 residues. CDR3 residues: CASTRTRRDRKSNQPQHF. In DNA form, the CDR3 reads TGTGCCAGCACCCGAACCAGAAGGGACAGGAAGAGCAATCAGCCCCAGCATTTT.

This clonotype was seen repeatedly, ten times or more. A much larger clone lies one base from this, so it may be a read error. The genes are TRBV5-5 and TRBJ1-2, with 8 bases matching TRBD1. V was clipped by 4 bases and J by 3 bases; unmatched bases: 2. The CDR3 has 13 amino acids. Germline assignment: CDR1 SGHKS and CDR2 YYEKEE (reference sequence). The CDR3 region is CASSPGQDYGYTF. CDR3 DNA: TGTGCCAGCAGCCCGGGACAGGACTATGGCTACACCTTC.

In its sample, this clonotype was seen once. V gene TRBV10-3 combines with J gene TRBJ2-4; D is undetermined. The end of the DNA fits TRBJ2-5 better, so the J call may be wrong. CDR1 is ENHRY and CDR2 is SYGVKD in the germline V gene. The CDR3 totals 13 residues. This chain's CDR3 is CAISESDKETQYF. The CDR3 DNA reads TGTGCCATCAGTGAGTCGGATAAAGAGACCCAGTACTTC.

As for this clonotype: This may be a read error, as it is one base from a much larger clone. J is TRBJ2-1 and V is TRBV4-3; 10 bases agree with TRBD2. Germline V gene sequence: CDR1 LGHNA, CDR2 YSLEER. J lost 8 bases, V lost 3 bases, and 10 bases had no gene match. There are 16 residues in the CDR3. The CDR3 coding sequence is TGCGCCAGCAGCCACCCCGGACTAGCGGACGACGATGAGCAGTTCTTC. Encoded protein: CASSHPGLADDDEQFF.

This clonotype was seen repeatedly, ten times or more. The chain has TRBV5-1 and TRBJ1-2; D is ambiguous. The ends were cut back, 0 bases at V and 6 bases at J, with 15 bases in the middle. Germline V lookup: CDR1 SGHRS, CDR2 YFSETQ. This CDR3 spans 15 amino acids. The CDR3 DNA reads TGCGCCAGCAGCTTGGCCCCAGGTTTTCTCGATGGCTACACCTTC. It is translated as CASSLAPGFLDGYTF.

Many counts were recorded for this clonotype. The rearrangement uses TRBV6-5 and TRBJ2-5; no definite D call. Germline CDR1 and CDR2: MNHEY and SVGAGI. The CDR3 has 13 amino acids. Trimming took 0 bases from V and 2 from J, leaving 4 bases between them. CDR3 DNA: TGTGCCAGCAGTTACTCAGTACAAGAGACCCAGTACTTC. Encoded protein: CASSYSVQETQYF.

The rearrangement uses TRBV20-1 and TRBJ1-2; TRBD1 matches 8 bases. Germline-derived CDR1 and CDR2 are DFQATT and SNEGSKA (reference sequence). Trimming removed 4 bases from V and 4 bases from J; junction bases left unmatched: 2. This CDR3 is 12 amino acids long. The CDR3 sequence is CSATDRVYGYTF. DNA of the CDR3: TGCAGTGCTACGGACAGGGTCTATGGCTACACCTTC.

This clonotype was seen at least ten times. The chain uses TRBV6-2 or TRBV6-3 and TRBJ2-3; 8 bases agree with TRBD2. This CDR3 has 13 amino acids. Losses at the gene ends were 7 bases for V and 5 bases for J; bases not matched to a gene: 5. The germline CDR1 and CDR2 sequences are MNHEY and SVGEGT. The CDR3 region is CASKSGRVDTQYF. CDR3 DNA sequence: TGTGCCAGCAAAAGCGGGAGAGTAGATACGCAGTATTTT.

Notes on this clonotype: This may stem from a read error, because a much larger clone lies one nucleotide away. This chain joins TRBV4-1 and TRBJ1-2; 9 bases fit TRBD1. This CDR3 comprises 16 residues. The junction had 9 bases not matched to a gene; V was cut back by 0 bases and J by 7 bases. Per the germline V gene, CDR1 is MGHRA and CDR2 is YSYEKL. CDR3 nucleotide sequence: TGCGCCAGCAGCCAAGAGCGACAGGGGGTTTCTGGTGGCTACACCTTC. Translation: CASSQERQGVSGGYTF.

In its sample, this clonotype was seen many times. The chain uses TRBV6-2 or TRBV6-3 and TRBJ2-7; 8 bases are a match to TRBD1. The V gene's germline CDR1 is MNHEY and CDR2 SVGEGT. The CDR3 runs to 15 residues. The trim removed 4 bases at V and 4 bases at J, leaving 9 bases unmatched. The CDR3 DNA reads as TGTGCCAGCAGTTCCTTCCGGGACAGGAGTTACGAGCAGTACTTC. Protein product: CASSSFRDRSYEQYF.

The V call is TRBV7-8, the J call TRBJ2-2; TRBD1 matches at 10 bases. Germline trimming cut 8 bases from V and 3 bases from J; bases unmatched to any gene: 21. The CDR3 is 20 amino acids. From germline, CDR1 is SGHVS and CDR2 FQNEAQ. CDR3 nucleotides: TGTGCCAGCGGGCAAAGAACGGGGACAGGGGAAGAGTTCGACACCGGGGAGCTGTTTTTT. It codes for CASGQRTGTGEEFDTGELFF.

This clonotype was seen only a few times. Given a much more abundant clone one base away, this may be a read error. The rearrangement links TRBV20-1 to TRBJ2-1; no reliable D call. The CDR3 has 13 residues. Germline V lookup: CDR1 DFQATT, CDR2 SNEGSKA (reference sequence). With 0 bases removed from V and 13 bases from J, the gap between germline ends came to 16 bases. CDR3 sequence (DNA): TGCAGTGCTAGAGATGGGCTGCAAGAGACCCAGTTCTTC. Protein product: CSARDGLQETQFF.

The chain combines TRBV7-9 with TRBJ1-2; tentative D call: TRBD1 (5 bases). The CDR3 is 13 residues long. V was trimmed by 4 bases and J by 9 bases, leaving 15 bases between them. Germline CDR1 SEHNR, CDR2 FQNEAQ (reference sequence). The CDR3 DNA is TGTGCCAGCAGCTCGGGACGGGGTTATCGCTACACCTTC. Residues: CASSSGRGYRYTF.